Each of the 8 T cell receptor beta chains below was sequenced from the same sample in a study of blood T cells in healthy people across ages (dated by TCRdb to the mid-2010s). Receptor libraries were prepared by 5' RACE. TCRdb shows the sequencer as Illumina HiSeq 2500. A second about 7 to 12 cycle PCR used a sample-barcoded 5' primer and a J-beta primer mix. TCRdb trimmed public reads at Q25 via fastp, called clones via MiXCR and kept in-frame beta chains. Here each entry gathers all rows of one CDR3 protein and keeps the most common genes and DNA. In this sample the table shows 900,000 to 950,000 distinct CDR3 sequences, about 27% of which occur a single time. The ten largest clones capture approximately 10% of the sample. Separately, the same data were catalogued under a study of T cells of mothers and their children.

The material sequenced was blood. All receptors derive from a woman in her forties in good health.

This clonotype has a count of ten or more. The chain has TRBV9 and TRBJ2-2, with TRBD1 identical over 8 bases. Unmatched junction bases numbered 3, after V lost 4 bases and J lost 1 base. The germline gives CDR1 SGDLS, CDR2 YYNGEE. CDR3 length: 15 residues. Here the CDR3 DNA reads TGTGCCAGCAGCCCCGGGACAGGGAACACCGGGGAGCTGTTTTTT. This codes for CASSPGTGNTGELFF.

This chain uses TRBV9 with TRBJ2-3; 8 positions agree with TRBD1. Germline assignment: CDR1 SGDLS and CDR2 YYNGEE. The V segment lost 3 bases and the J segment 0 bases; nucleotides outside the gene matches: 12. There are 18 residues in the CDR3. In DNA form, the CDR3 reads TGTGCCAGCAGCGGAACAGGGGGGCGGATTTTGAGCACAGATACGCAGTATTTT. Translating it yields CASSGTGGRILSTDTQYF.

The CDR3 DNA reads as TGCGCCAGCAGCCAAGACAGGGAGGATGAGCAGTTCTTC. It is translated as CASSQDREDEQFF. J is TRBJ2-1 and V is TRBV4-1; possibly TRBD2 for D (6 bases). V lost 0 bases and J lost 8, with 8 bases in between. The length of the CDR3 is 13 residues. Germline CDR1 and CDR2: MGHRA and YSYEKL.

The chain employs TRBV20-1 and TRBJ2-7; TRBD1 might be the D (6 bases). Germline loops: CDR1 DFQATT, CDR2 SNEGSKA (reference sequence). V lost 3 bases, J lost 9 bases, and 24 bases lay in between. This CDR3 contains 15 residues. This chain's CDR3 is CSASLRGQPFRGQYF. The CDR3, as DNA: TGCAGTGCTAGCCTGCGAGGACAGCCCTTCCGCGGGCAGTACTTC.

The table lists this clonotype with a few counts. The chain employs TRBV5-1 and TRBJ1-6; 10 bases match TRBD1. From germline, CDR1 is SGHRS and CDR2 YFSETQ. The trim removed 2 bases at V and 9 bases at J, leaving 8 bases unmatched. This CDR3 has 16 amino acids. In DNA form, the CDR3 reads TGCGCCAGCAGCTTCTGGGGACAGGGGACAAGTTCACCCCTCCACTTT. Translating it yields CASSFWGQGTSSPLHF.

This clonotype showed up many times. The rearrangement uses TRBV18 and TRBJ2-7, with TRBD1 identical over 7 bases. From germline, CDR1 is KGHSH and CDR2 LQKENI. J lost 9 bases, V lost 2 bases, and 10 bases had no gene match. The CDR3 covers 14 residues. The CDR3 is CASSPAAGGPGQYF. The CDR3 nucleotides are TGTGCCAGCTCACCAGCGGCAGGGGGTCCGGGGCAGTACTTC.

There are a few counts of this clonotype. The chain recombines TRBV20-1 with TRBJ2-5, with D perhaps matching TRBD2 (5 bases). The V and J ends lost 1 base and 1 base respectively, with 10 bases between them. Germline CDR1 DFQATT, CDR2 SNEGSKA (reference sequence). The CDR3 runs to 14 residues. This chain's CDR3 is CSARVALVQETQYF. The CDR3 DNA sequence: TGCAGTGCTAGAGTAGCGTTGGTCCAAGAGACCCAGTACTTC.

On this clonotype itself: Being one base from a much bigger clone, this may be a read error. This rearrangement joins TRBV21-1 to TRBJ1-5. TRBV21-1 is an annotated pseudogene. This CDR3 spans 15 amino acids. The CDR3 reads CASKLGRDSNHPQHF. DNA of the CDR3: TGTGCCAGCAAACTGGGCAGGGACTCCAATCACCCCCAGCATTTT.